This entry concerns a single T cell receptor beta chain. Its antigen is as yet unknown. The record originates from a study of Graves' ophthalmopathy and Graves' hyperthyroidism. Study-level points and caveats: Ophthalmopathy progression was predicted by the model at roughly 69% sensitivity and 72% to 80% specificity. Cross-validated, the 13-signature model showed 87.88%/81.08% sensitivity/specificity, and 80%/75% in the test set. A majority of expanded thyroid clonotypes exceeding 0.001 frequency were likewise present in blood.

V was clipped by 0 bases and J by 1 base, with 15 bases between them. The germline gives CDR1 LGHNA, CDR2 YSLEER. This CDR3 is built from 17 residues. Uncontrolled infections, pregnancy, lactation or other autoimmune diseases led to patient exclusion. Using RNA transcripts, the TCR beta CDR3 regions were amplified. RT-PCR was first run with HTBI primers, then multiplex PCR in a second round. TCRdb reprocessed the multiplex PCR reads with MiXCR, giving one entry per CDR3 protein. The table includes 660,000 or so distinct CDR3 sequences, roughly two fifths detected once. The rearrangement links TRBV4-3 to TRBJ1-1; D is unresolved. Specimen: peripheral blood. This sequence originates from an adult man with Graves' ophthalmopathy. This CDR3 is CASSQDRVTYQNTEAFF. For the CDR3, the DNA is TGCGCCAGCAGCCAAGATCGGGTCACCTACCAGAACACTGAAGCTTTCTTT.